The 8 T cell receptor beta chains given below trace back to one sample, sequenced in a study of blood T cell repertoires in COVID-19 (dated by TCRdb to the early 2020s). The receptor library was made with the immunoSEQ multiplex PCR assay. TCRdb limited this immuneACCESS table to in-frame rearrangements with V and J called. A share of clones is missing; checked studies link under half to unresolved V genes, and the rest is unexplained. In this sample the table shows some 300,000 clones, more than 75% of which occur a single time. The ten largest account for over 1% of the sample. What was sequenced was peripheral blood. The source of these receptors is an older man with acute or convalescent COVID-19.

The chain has TRBV3-1 (or the pseudogene TRBV3-2) and TRBJ2-7; the D is unclear. The germline V gene has CDR1 LGHDT and CDR2 YNNKEL (reference sequence). The CDR3 sequence is 13 residues long. The V gene lost 1 base and the J gene lost 2 bases, with 6 bases spanning the gap. The CDR3 sequence is CASSQAVPYEQYF. As DNA, the CDR3 is TGTGCCAGCAGCCAAGCGGTCCCCTACGAGCAGTACTTC.

V gene TRBV5-6 combines with J gene TRBJ1-6; possibly TRBD1 for D (6 bases). V was shortened by 4 bases and J by 8 bases, with 19 bases between the two germline ends. The CDR3 length is 16 residues. Germline loops: CDR1 SGHDT, CDR2 YYEEEE. CDR3: CASSRTGWRDDSPLHF. The CDR3, as DNA: TGTGCCAGCAGCCGAACAGGGTGGAGAGACGATTCACCCCTCCACTTT.

The chain combines TRBV4-3 with TRBJ2-3; D may be TRBD2 (5 bases). Per germline, CDR1 LGHNA and CDR2 YSLEER. The CDR3 loop spans 16 amino acids. With 6 bases removed from V and 0 bases from J, the gap between germline ends came to 16 bases. DNA for the CDR3: TGCGCCAGCAGGCCCAACGAGGGAGCCAGCACAGATACGCAGTATTTT. Protein sequence: CASRPNEGASTDTQYF.

This sequence joins TRBV20-1 and TRBJ1-3; weak D call: TRBD1 (6 bases). CDR1 is DFQATT, CDR2 SNEGSKA, per germline (reference sequence). The CDR3 length is 15 residues. Trimming shortened V by 3 bases and J by 9 bases, and 21 bases separated the two germline ends. The CDR3 DNA reads as TGCAGTGCTAGTTCCGGGGGGCTCGGGGATGGCACCATATATTTT. It yields the protein CSASSGGLGDGTIYF.

This chain links TRBV28 with TRBJ2-7; 9 nucleotides agree with TRBD1. Germline V gene sequence: CDR1 MDHEN, CDR2 SYDVKM. V shed 5 bases and J 5 bases; nucleotides not matched to a gene: 7. The CDR3 spans 14 residues. CDR3: CASSLPGQGDEQYF. The CDR3 DNA follows: TGTGCCAGCAGTCTTCCGGGACAGGGCGACGAGCAGTACTTC.

As DNA, the CDR3 is TGTGCCAGTAGCTTTACGAGGGCGGAAGCTTTCTTT. This translates into CASSFTRAEAFF. V usage is TRBV19 and J usage is TRBJ1-1; D call uncertain. Trimming left V 6 bases short and J 8 bases short, with 13 bases between. The CDR3 loop spans 12 amino acids. CDR1 is LNHDA and CDR2 is SQIVND in the germline V gene (reference sequence).

About this clone: Other DNA sequences of this sample code for an identical CDR3. The genes are TRBV5-1 and TRBJ2-7; 8 bases are a match to TRBD1. This CDR3 region has 14 residues. The germline gives CDR1 SGHRS, CDR2 YFSETQ. Trimming at V came to 4 bases and at J to 2 bases, leaving 5 bases not matched to a gene. For the CDR3, the DNA is TGCGCCAGCAGCGGTGGGACAGGCCCCTACGAGCAGTACTTC. Amino acid sequence: CASSGGTGPYEQYF. The full variable domain, rest sourced from reference TRBV5-1 and TRBJ2-7, is KAGVTQTPRYLIKTRGQQVTLSCSPISGHRSVSWYQQTPGQGLQFLFEYFSETQRNKGNFPGRFSGRQFSNSRSEMNVSTLELGDSALYLCASSGGTGPYEQYFGPGTRLTVT.

V and J are TRBV7-7 and TRBJ2-5; perhaps TRBD2 as D (6 bases). The CDR3 is made up of 15 amino acids. CDR1 is SSHAT and CDR2 is FNYEAQ in the germline V gene (reference sequence). Trimming took off 1 base at V and 2 bases at J, with 11 bases between the two ends. This CDR3 is CASSLGSGTQETQYF. The CDR3 DNA reads TGTGCCAGCAGCTTAGGCTCGGGGACTCAAGAGACCCAGTACTTC.